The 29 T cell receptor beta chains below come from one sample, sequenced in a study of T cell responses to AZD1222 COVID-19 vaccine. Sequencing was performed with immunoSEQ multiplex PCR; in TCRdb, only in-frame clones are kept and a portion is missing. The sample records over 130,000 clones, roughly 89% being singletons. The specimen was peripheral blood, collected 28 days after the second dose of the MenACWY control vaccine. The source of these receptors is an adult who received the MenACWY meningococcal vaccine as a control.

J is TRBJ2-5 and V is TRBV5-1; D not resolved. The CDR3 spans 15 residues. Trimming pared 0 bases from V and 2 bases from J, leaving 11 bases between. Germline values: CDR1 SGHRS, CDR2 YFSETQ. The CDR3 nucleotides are TGCGCCAGCAGCTTGGTTGGCACCCAGCAAGAGACCCAGTACTTC. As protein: CASSLVGTQQETQYF.

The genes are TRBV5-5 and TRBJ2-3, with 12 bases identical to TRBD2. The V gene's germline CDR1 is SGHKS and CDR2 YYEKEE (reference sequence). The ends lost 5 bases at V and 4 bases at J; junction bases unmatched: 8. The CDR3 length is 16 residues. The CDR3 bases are TGTGCCAGCAGGACTAGCGGGGGACCCGTGGCAGATACGCAGTATTTT. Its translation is CASRTSGGPVADTQYF. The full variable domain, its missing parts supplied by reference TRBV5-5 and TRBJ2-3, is DAGVTQSPTHLIKTRGQQVTLRCSPISGHKSVSWYQQVLGQGPQFIFQYYEKEERGRGNFPDRFSARQFPNYSSELNVNALLLGDSALYLCASRTSGGPVADTQYFGPGTRLTVL.

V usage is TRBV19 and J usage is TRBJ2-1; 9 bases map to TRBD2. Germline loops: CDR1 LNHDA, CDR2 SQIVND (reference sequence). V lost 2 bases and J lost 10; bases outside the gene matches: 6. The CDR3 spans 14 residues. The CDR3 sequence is CASSILRGGDEQFF. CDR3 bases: TGTGCCAGTAGTATACTGCGGGGGGGCGACGAGCAGTTCTTC. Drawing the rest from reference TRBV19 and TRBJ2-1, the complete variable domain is DGGITQSPKYLFRKEGQNVTLSCEQNLNHDAMYWYRQDPGQGLRLIYYSQIVNDFQKGDIAEGYSVSREKKESFPLTVTSAQKNPTAFYLCASSILRGGDEQFFGPGTRLTVL.

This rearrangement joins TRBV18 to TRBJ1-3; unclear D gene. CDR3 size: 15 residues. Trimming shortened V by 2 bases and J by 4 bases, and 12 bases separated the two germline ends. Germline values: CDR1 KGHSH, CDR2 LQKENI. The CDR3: CASSPSTRSGNTIYF. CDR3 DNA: TGTGCCAGCTCACCAAGTACCCGGTCGGGAAACACCATATATTTT.

CDR3 sequence reads: CASSPPDGYGYTF. DNA for the CDR3: TGTGCCAGCAGTCCACCGGACGGCTATGGCTACACCTTC. The chain has TRBV6-6 and TRBJ1-2; D remains unclear. Trimming took 5 bases from V and 4 from J, leaving 11 bases between them. This CDR3 is 13 amino acids long. Germline CDR1 and CDR2: MNHNY and SVGAGI (reference sequence).

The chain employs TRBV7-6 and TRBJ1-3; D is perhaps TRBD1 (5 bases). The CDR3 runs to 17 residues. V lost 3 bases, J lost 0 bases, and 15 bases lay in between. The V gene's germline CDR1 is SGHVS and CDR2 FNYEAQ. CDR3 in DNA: TGTGCCAGCAGCTTTACCGGGACGTCGAGCTCTGGAAACACCATATATTTT. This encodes CASSFTGTSSSGNTIYF.

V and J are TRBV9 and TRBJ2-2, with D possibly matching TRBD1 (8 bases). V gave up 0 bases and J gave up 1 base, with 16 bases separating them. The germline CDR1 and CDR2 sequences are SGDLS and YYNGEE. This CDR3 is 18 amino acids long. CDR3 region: CASSVAGGQGENTGELFF. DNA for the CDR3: TGTGCCAGCAGCGTAGCGGGAGGACAGGGCGAGAACACCGGGGAGCTGTTTTTT.

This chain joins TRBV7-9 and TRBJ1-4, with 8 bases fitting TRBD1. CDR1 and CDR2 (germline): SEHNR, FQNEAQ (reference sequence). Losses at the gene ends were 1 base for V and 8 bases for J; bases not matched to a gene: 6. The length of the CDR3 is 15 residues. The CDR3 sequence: CASSLGGQDREKLFF. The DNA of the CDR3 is TGTGCCAGCAGCTTAGGGGGACAGGACAGAGAAAAACTGTTTTTT.

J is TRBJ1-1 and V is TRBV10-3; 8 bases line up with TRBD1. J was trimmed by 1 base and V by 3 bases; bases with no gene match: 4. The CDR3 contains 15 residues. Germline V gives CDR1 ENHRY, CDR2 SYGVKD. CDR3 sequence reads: CAISDPGTGNTEAFF. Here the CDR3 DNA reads TGTGCCATCAGTGACCCTGGGACAGGGAACACTGAAGCTTTCTTT.

The chain's CDR3 is CSVGGQGHEKLFF. CDR3 nucleotides: TGCAGCGTTGGGGGACAGGGGCATGAAAAACTGTTTTTT. The chain employs TRBV29-1 and TRBJ1-4; 10 bases align to TRBD1. The CDR3 runs 13 residues. Germline values: CDR1 SQVTM, CDR2 ANQGSEA. V was clipped by 4 bases and J by 6 bases; unmatched bases: 2. Full variable domain (missing parts from reference TRBV29-1 and TRBJ1-4): SAVISQKPSRDICQRGTSLTIQCQVDSQVTMMFWYRQQPGQSLTLIATANQGSEATYESGFVIDKFPISRPNLTFSTLTVSNMSPEDSSIYLCSVGGQGHEKLFFGSGTQLSVL.

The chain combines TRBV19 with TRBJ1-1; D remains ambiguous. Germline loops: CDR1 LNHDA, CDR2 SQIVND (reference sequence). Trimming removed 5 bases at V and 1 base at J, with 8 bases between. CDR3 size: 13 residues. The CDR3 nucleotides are TGTGCCAGTAGTGAATCGACGAACACTGAAGCTTTCTTT. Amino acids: CASSESTNTEAFF. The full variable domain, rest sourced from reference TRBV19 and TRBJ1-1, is DGGITQSPKYLFRKEGQNVTLSCEQNLNHDAMYWYRQDPGQGLRLIYYSQIVNDFQKGDIAEGYSVSREKKESFPLTVTSAQKNPTAFYLCASSESTNTEAFFGQGTRLTVV.

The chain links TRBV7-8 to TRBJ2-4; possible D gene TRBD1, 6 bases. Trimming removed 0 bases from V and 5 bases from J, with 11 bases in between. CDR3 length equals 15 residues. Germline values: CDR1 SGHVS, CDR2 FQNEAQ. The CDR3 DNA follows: TGTGCCAGCAGCTTAGCCCCGGACAGAGAAAACATTCAGTACTTC. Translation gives CASSLAPDRENIQYF.

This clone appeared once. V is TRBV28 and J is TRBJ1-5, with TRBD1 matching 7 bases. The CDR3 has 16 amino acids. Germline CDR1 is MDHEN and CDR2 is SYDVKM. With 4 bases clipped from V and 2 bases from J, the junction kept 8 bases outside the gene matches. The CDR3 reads CASSSPGGRGNQPQHF. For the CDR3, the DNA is TGTGCCAGCAGTTCACCAGGGGGTCGGGGCAATCAGCCCCAGCATTTT. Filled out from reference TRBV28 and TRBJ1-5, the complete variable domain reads DVKVTQSSRYLVKRTGEKVFLECVQDMDHENMFWYRQDPGLGLRLIYFSYDVKMKEKGDIPEGYSVSREKKERFSLILESASTNQTSMYLCASSSPGGRGNQPQHFGDGTRLSIL.

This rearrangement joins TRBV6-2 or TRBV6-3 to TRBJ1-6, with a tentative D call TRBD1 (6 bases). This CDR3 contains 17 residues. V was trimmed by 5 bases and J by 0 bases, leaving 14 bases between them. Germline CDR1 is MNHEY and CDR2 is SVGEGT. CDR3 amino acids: CASSHGQISSYNSPLHF. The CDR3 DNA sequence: TGTGCCAGCAGTCACGGACAGATCAGCTCCTATAATTCACCCCTCCACTTT.

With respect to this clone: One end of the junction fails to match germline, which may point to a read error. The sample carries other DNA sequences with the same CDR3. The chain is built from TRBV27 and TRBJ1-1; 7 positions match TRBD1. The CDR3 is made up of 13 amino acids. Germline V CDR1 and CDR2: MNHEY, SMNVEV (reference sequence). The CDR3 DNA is TGTGCTAGCAGTTCGCAGGGGGGCACTGAAGCTTTCTTT. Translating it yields CASSSQGGTEAFF.

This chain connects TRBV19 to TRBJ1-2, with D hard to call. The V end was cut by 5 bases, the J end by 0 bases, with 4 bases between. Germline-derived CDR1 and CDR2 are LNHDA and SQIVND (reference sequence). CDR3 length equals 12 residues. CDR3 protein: CASSQSNYGYTF. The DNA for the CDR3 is TGTGCCAGTAGTCAGTCTAACTATGGCTACACCTTC. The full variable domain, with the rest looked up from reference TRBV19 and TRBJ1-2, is DGGITQSPKYLFRKEGQNVTLSCEQNLNHDAMYWYRQDPGQGLRLIYYSQIVNDFQKGDIAEGYSVSREKKESFPLTVTSAQKNPTAFYLCASSQSNYGYTFGSGTRLTVV.

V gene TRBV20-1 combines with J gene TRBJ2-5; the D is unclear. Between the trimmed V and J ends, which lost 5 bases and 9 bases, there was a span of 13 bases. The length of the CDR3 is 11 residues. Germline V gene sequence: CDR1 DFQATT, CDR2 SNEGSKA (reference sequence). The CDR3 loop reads CSALHKRPQYF. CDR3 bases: TGCAGTGCTCTACACAAGAGACCCCAGTACTTC.

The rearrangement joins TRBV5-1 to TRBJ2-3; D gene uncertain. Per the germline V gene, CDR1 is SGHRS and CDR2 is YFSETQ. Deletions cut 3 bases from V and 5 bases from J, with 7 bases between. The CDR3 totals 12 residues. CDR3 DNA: TGCGCCAGCAGCTATTCTGGAGATACGCAGTATTTT. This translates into CASSYSGDTQYF.

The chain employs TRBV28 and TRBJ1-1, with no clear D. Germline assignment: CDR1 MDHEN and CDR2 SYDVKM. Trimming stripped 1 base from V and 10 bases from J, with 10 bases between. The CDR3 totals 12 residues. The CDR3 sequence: CASSLSVRRAFF. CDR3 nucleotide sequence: TGTGCCAGCAGTTTATCGGTCCGTCGAGCTTTCTTT.

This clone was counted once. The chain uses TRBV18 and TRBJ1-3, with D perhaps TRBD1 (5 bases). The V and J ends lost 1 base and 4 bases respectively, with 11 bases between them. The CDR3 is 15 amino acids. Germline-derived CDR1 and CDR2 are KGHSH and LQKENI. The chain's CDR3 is CASSPQGSDGNTIYF. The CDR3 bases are TGTGCCAGCTCACCACAGGGGTCTGACGGAAACACCATATATTTT.

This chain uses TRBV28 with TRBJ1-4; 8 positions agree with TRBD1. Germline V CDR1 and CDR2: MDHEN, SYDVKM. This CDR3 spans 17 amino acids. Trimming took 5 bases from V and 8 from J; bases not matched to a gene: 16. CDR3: CASSTGSAGGAEEKLFF. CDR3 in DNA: TGTGCCAGCAGTACAGGCTCCGCAGGGGGCGCGGAGGAAAAACTGTTTTTT.

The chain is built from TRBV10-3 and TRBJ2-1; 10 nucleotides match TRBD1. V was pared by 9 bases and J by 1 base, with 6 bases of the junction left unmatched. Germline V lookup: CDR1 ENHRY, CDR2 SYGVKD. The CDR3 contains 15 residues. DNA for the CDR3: TGTGCCATTTCACCGGGACAGGGGTCCTACAATGAGCAGTTCTTC. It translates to CAISPGQGSYNEQFF.

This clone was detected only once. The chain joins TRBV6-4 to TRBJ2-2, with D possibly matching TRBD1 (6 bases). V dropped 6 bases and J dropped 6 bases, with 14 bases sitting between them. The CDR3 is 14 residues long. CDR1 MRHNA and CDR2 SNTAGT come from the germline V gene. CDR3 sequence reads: CASRTQGSAGELFF. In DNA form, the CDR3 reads TGTGCCAGCAGGACCCAGGGGTCGGCCGGGGAGCTGTTTTTT.

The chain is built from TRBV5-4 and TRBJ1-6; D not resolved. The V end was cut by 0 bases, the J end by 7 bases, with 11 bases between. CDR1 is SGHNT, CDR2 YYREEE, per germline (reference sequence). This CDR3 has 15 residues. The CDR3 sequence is CASSLAGSGNSPLHF. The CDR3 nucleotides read TGTGCCAGCAGCTTGGCAGGATCGGGCAATTCACCCCTCCACTTT.

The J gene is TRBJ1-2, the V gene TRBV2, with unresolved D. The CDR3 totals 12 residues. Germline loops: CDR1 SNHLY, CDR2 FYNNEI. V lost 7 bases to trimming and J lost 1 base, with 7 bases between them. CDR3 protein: CASTDGNYGYTF. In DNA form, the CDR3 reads TGTGCCAGCACCGACGGTAACTATGGCTACACCTTC.

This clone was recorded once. In DNA form, the CDR3 reads TGTGCCAGCAGCGTAGAGGGAGAGGGGGCGGAAGAAAAACTGTTTTTT. It is translated as CASSVEGEGAEEKLFF. This chain uses TRBV9 with TRBJ1-4, with TRBD1 identical over 7 bases. Germline trimming cut 0 bases from V and 8 bases from J; bases unmatched to any gene: 10. CDR3 length: 16 amino acids. CDR1 is SGDLS and CDR2 is YYNGEE in the germline V gene.

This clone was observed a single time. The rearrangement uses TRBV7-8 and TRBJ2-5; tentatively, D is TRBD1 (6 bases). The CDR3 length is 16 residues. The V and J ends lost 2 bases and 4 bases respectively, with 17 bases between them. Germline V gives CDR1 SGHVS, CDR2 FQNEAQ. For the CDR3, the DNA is TGTGCCAGCAGCTTATACAGGGACCCCCAAGGAGAGACCCAGTACTTC. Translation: CASSLYRDPQGETQYF. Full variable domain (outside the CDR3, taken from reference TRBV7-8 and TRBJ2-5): GAGVSQSPRYKVAKRGQDVALRCDPISGHVSLFWYQQALGQGPEFLTYFQNEAQLDKSGLPSDRFFAERPEGSVSTLKIQRTQQEDSAVYLCASSLYRDPQGETQYFGPGTRLLVL.

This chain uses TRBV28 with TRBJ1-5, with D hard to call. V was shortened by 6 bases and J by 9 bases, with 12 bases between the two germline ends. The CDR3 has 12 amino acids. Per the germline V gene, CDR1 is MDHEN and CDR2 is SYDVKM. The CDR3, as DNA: TGTGCCAGCAGATCTGAACCCGCGCCCCAGCATTTT. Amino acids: CASRSEPAPQHF.

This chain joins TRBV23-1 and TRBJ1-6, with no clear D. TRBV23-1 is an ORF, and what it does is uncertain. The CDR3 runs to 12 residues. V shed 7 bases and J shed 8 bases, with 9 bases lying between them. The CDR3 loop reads CASTGEDSPLHF. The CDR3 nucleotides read TGCGCCAGCACCGGGGAGGATTCACCCCTCCACTTT.